The 23 T cell receptor beta chains in this list originate from one sample, sequenced in a study of Graves' ophthalmopathy and Graves' hyperthyroidism. Scientists amplified the TCR beta CDR3 regions from RNA transcripts. Second-round multiplex PCR followed a first-round RT-PCR using HTBI primers. TCRdb passed the multiplex PCR reads through MiXCR, listing each CDR3 protein once. The table shows 500,000 to 700,000 distinct CDR3 sequences, with about a fifth occurring only once. Sequencing was performed on peripheral blood. The receptors were sampled from a woman aged 18-29 years with stable Graves' hyperthyroidism. Some clones in this sample may be carry-over from other donors' samples.

The rearrangement links TRBV20-1 to TRBJ2-3, with 16 positions matching TRBD2. This CDR3 is 16 amino acids long. Germline CDR1 is DFQATT and CDR2 is SNEGSKA (reference sequence). Losses at the gene ends were 5 bases for V and 4 bases for J; bases not matched to a gene: 6. CDR3 loop: CSAGGTSGRGADTQYF. CDR3 bases: TGCAGTGCTGGGGGGACTAGCGGGAGGGGGGCAGATACGCAGTATTTT.

The rearrangement uses TRBV28 and TRBJ2-2; 9 nucleotides align to TRBD2. This CDR3 region has 16 residues. The germline gives CDR1 MDHEN, CDR2 SYDVKM. Unmatched junction bases numbered 6, after V lost 3 bases and J lost 4 bases. In nucleotides, the CDR3 is TGTGCCAGCAGTTTCGGGCGGGGGGGATTCACCGGGGAGCTGTTTTTT. Amino acids: CASSFGRGGFTGELFF.

J is TRBJ2-7 and V is TRBV28, with D possibly matching TRBD1 (5 bases). Trimming left V 6 bases short and J 4 bases short, with 10 bases between. The CDR3 has 12 amino acids. The germline CDR1 and CDR2 sequences are MDHEN and SYDVKM. CDR3 region: CASSAGQYEQYF. For the CDR3, the DNA is TGTGCCAGCAGCGCTGGACAATACGAGCAGTACTTC. The whole variable domain, filled in from reference TRBV28 and TRBJ2-7, reads DVKVTQSSRYLVKRTGEKVFLECVQDMDHENMFWYRQDPGLGLRLIYFSYDVKMKEKGDIPEGYSVSREKKERFSLILESASTNQTSMYLCASSAGQYEQYFGPGTRLTVT.

In its sample, this clonotype was seen many times. The rearrangement uses TRBV7-9 and TRBJ1-1; 8 bases match TRBD1. The V and J ends lost 3 bases and 6 bases, in that order; junction bases with no gene match: 6. Germline V CDR1 and CDR2: SEHNR, FQNEAQ (reference sequence). This CDR3 contains 14 residues. The DNA of the CDR3 is TGTGCCAGCAGCTTTAGACAGGGGACCTCTGAAGCTTTCTTT. It is translated as CASSFRQGTSEAFF.

In this sample, this clonotype turned up many times. The chain couples TRBV11-1 to TRBJ2-7; D is possibly TRBD1 (5 bases). Per the germline V gene, CDR1 is SGHAT and CDR2 is FQDESV (reference sequence). The CDR3 loop spans 15 amino acids. V was trimmed by 4 bases and J by 3 bases, leaving 16 bases between them. CDR3 in DNA: TGTGCCAGCAGCTCGACAGTCCAAAACAACTACGAGCAGTACTTC. Protein product: CASSSTVQNNYEQYF. Full variable domain (outside the CDR3, taken from reference TRBV11-1 and TRBJ2-7): EAEVAQSPRYKITEKSQAVAFWCDPISGHATLYWYRQILGQGPELLVQFQDESVVDDSQLPKDRFSAERLKGVDSTLKIQPAELGDSAMYLCASSSTVQNNYEQYFGPGTRLTVT.

This clonotype has at least ten counts. The CDR3 coding sequence is TGTGCCAGCCGGAGTGAGGCTATGGGCACCGGGGAGCTGTTTTTT. This sequence encodes CASRSEAMGTGELFF. The gene calls are TRBV2 and TRBJ2-2; no definite D call. The length of the CDR3 is 15 residues. Germline assignment: CDR1 SNHLY and CDR2 FYNNEI. With 8 bases removed from V and 4 bases from J, the gap between germline ends came to 17 bases.

This clonotype was seen repeatedly, ten times or more. The V gene is TRBV30, the J gene TRBJ1-3; D is uncertain. The CDR3 is 15 amino acids. Germline loops: CDR1 GTSNPN, CDR2 SVGIG (reference sequence). Between the trimmed V and J ends, which lost 4 bases and 0 bases, there was a span of 13 bases. Here the CDR3 reads CAWIPRRSSGNTIYF. The DNA of the CDR3 is TGTGCCTGGATCCCAAGGAGGAGCTCTGGAAACACCATATATTTT.

In this sample, this clonotype turned up a few times. As DNA, the CDR3 is TGTGCCAGCAGCTTAGTTCTGTTCGGCGAGACCCAGTACTTC. Protein product: CASSLVLFGETQYF. The V gene is TRBV7-8, the J gene TRBJ2-5; D ambiguous. There are 14 residues in the CDR3. Germline CDR1 is SGHVS and CDR2 is FQNEAQ. V was cut by 1 base and J by 5 bases, with 11 bases left in between.

The CDR3 region has the DNA TGTGCCAGCAGCCCCCGACAGGGGGCCGGGGAGCTGTTTTTT. Amino acid sequence: CASSPRQGAGELFF. The chain is built from TRBV11-3 and TRBJ2-2, with 9 bases that match TRBD1. The CDR3 has 14 residues. CDR1 SGHNT and CDR2 YENEEA come from the germline V gene. Germline trimming cut 5 bases from V and 6 bases from J; bases unmatched to any gene: 4.

Ten or more counts support this clonotype. The chain joins TRBV15 to TRBJ1-1; perhaps TRBD1 as D (5 bases). Trimming removed 0 bases from V and 0 bases from J, with 11 bases in between. The CDR3 runs to 16 residues. Germline-derived CDR1 and CDR2 are LNHNV and YYDKDF (reference sequence). CDR3 region: CATSREWGFMNTEAFF. CDR3 coding DNA: TGTGCCACCAGCAGAGAATGGGGGTTCATGAACACTGAAGCTTTCTTT.

This clonotype turned up a few times. The chain joins TRBV10-3 to TRBJ1-5; D gene ambiguous. This CDR3 is 15 amino acids long. The V end lost 11 bases, the J end lost 1 base, and 18 bases lay between the germline ends. The V gene's germline CDR1 is ENHRY and CDR2 SYGVKD. The CDR3 protein is CAVTLRDRSNQPQHF. The CDR3 DNA reads TGTGCCGTCACGCTCCGAGATCGCAGCAATCAGCCCCAGCATTTT.

The sample holds many counts of this clonotype. The chain has TRBV19 and TRBJ1-1; D possibly corresponds to TRBD1 (5 bases). CDR3 size: 18 residues. CDR1 is LNHDA, CDR2 SQIVND, per germline (reference sequence). V shed 4 bases and J shed 0 bases, with 21 bases lying between them. The CDR3 sequence: CASSTRFLAGQMNTEAFF. The DNA for the CDR3 is TGTGCCAGTAGTACACGTTTCCTGGCAGGGCAGATGAACACTGAAGCTTTCTTT.

The chain recombines TRBV2 with TRBJ1-5; D is undetermined. This CDR3 is 15 amino acids long. Looked up from germline, CDR1 is SNHLY and CDR2 is FYNNEI. V was cut by 1 base and J by 3 bases, with 10 bases left in between. Here the CDR3 reads CASSEGRLLNQPQHF. DNA of the CDR3: TGTGCCAGCAGTGAAGGTCGGTTACTCAATCAGCCCCAGCATTTT.

Ten or more counts support this clonotype. V is TRBV18 and J is TRBJ2-7; tentatively, D is TRBD1 or TRBD2 (6 bases each). The V and J ends lost 0 bases and 1 base respectively, with 10 bases between them. The CDR3 covers 15 residues. The germline V gene encodes CDR1 KGHSH and CDR2 LQKENI. The CDR3 DNA is TGTGCCAGCTCACCACCGAGGGGGGCGTCCTACGAGCAGTACTTC. Residues: CASSPPRGASYEQYF.

This chain joins TRBV28 and TRBJ2-7; D ambiguous. Trimming stripped 7 bases from V and 7 bases from J, with 11 bases between. This CDR3 spans 11 amino acids. Looked up from germline, CDR1 is MDHEN and CDR2 is SYDVKM. The DNA of the CDR3 is TGTGCCAGCAATCTCGGGTCTGAGCAGTACTTC. Amino acid sequence: CASNLGSEQYF. Using reference TRBV28 and TRBJ2-7 for the parts outside the CDR3, the full variable domain is DVKVTQSSRYLVKRTGEKVFLECVQDMDHENMFWYRQDPGLGLRLIYFSYDVKMKEKGDIPEGYSVSREKKERFSLILESASTNQTSMYLCASNLGSEQYFGPGTRLTVT.

V and J are TRBV29-1 and TRBJ2-7, with 7 nucleotides matching TRBD1. Germline V gives CDR1 SQVTM, CDR2 ANQGSEA. J lost 3 bases, V lost 0 bases, and 2 bases had no gene match. There are 13 residues in the CDR3. The CDR3 coding sequence is TGCAGCGTTGAAGACGACAGGGACTACGAGCAGTACTTC. It is translated as CSVEDDRDYEQYF.

This clonotype came up a few times. This chain uses TRBV20-1 with TRBJ2-6; D remains unclear. CDR1 and CDR2 from the germline V gene are DFQATT and SNEGSKA (reference sequence). Trimming removed 6 bases from V and 1 base from J, with 4 bases in between. The CDR3 loop spans 12 amino acids. CDR3 protein: CSANSGANVLTF. DNA for the CDR3: TGCAGTGCAAATTCTGGGGCCAACGTCCTGACTTTC.

Many counts were recorded for this clonotype. The J gene is TRBJ2-7, the V gene TRBV12-3 or TRBV12-4; a weak D match, TRBD2 (7 bases). The germline V and J ends were trimmed by 8 bases and 0 bases, with 14 bases remaining between them. The CDR3 is 14 residues long. CDR3 loop: CASGAGANSYEQYF. The CDR3 DNA follows: TGTGCCAGCGGGGCGGGGGCCAACTCCTACGAGCAGTACTTC.

The V call is TRBV5-1, the J call TRBJ1-6; D unclear. The germline V and J ends were trimmed by 2 bases and 11 bases, with 17 bases remaining between them. CDR1 is SGHRS, CDR2 YFSETQ, per germline. The CDR3 has 15 amino acids. CDR3 nucleotide sequence: TGCGCCAGCAGCTTAGCCCCAACGGGTGCCGCACCCCTCCACTTT. Translation gives CASSLAPTGAAPLHF.

This clonotype was observed at least ten times. The gene calls are TRBV15 and TRBJ1-5, with TRBD1 matching 8 bases. V shed 3 bases and J 2 bases; nucleotides not matched to a gene: 6. This CDR3 contains 16 residues. Per the germline V gene, CDR1 is LNHNV and CDR2 is YYDKDF (reference sequence). The DNA for the CDR3 is TGTGCCACCAGCAGTGGTCAGGGGGCGGGCAATCAGCCCCAGCATTTT. Its protein product is CATSSGQGAGNQPQHF.

The chain recombines TRBV12-3 or TRBV12-4 with TRBJ2-7, with 8 nucleotides matching TRBD1. The V and J ends lost 6 bases and 2 bases, in that order; junction bases with no gene match: 24. The CDR3 covers 20 residues. The CDR3 loop is CASRFHGGGTGDPPTYEQYF. CDR3 nucleotides: TGTGCCAGCAGATTCCACGGGGGCGGGACAGGTGACCCTCCTACCTACGAGCAGTACTTC.

The CDR3 DNA reads as TGCAGTGCTACCCGCGGGACAGGGTGGAATTCACCCCTCCACTTT. Its translation is CSATRGTGWNSPLHF. The V and J genes are TRBV20-1 and TRBJ1-6; 9 nucleotides agree with TRBD1. This CDR3 comprises 15 residues. V trimming: 4 bases; J trimming: 7 bases; junction bases outside the gene matches: 8. Germline V lookup: CDR1 DFQATT, CDR2 SNEGSKA (reference sequence).

This clonotype was counted many times. The rearrangement links TRBV2 to TRBJ2-7; 11 bases agree with TRBD2. CDR1 and CDR2 from the germline V gene are SNHLY and FYNNEI. The trim removed 6 bases at V and 4 bases at J, leaving 8 bases unmatched. The CDR3 is 15 residues long. This CDR3 reads CASRIAGGPGYEQYF. CDR3 nucleotides: TGTGCCAGCAGAATAGCGGGGGGGCCTGGGTACGAGCAGTACTTC.